The 26 T cell receptor beta chains listed next were all sequenced from one sample in a study of persistence of HIV-infected CD4 T cells. An overlapping HIV-1 Gag peptide pool stimulated these cells at 1 ug/peptide/mL. Sorting selected CD4+ T cells upregulating both CD40 ligand and CD69. For these receptors, no antigen is known. The libraries were made with immunoSEQ version 4 in survey mode. The method was immunoSEQ multiplex PCR; TCRdb's version includes in-frame clones alone and lacks a portion of them. The data show 25,000 to 35,000 clones, approximately 70% seen once. The starting material was CD4+ T cells sorted from PBMCs after approximately 19-hour stimulation, obtained from a patient who received antiretroviral therapy. The receptors shown here come from an adult man with HIV who was CMV-seropositive.

In this sample, this clone turned up a few times. This chain joins TRBV18 and TRBJ2-3; TRBD2 agrees at 10 bases. Germline V gene sequence: CDR1 KGHSH, CDR2 LQKENI. The CDR3 runs 15 residues. V trimming: 8 bases; J trimming: 4 bases; junction bases outside the gene matches: 9. In nucleotides, the CDR3 is TGTGCCAGCACCCCTAGCGGGGGCCTGGCAGATACGCAGTATTTT. Protein product: CASTPSGGLADTQYF.

The chain uses TRBV3-1 (or the pseudogene TRBV3-2) and TRBJ1-1; possibly TRBD1 for D (6 bases). V was shortened by 6 bases and J by 0 bases, with 11 bases between the two germline ends. Germline lookup yields CDR1 LGHDT and CDR2 YNNKEL (reference sequence). The CDR3 covers 14 residues. The CDR3 nucleotides are TGTGCCAGCAGAGATGGACAGATGAACACTGAAGCTTTCTTT. The encoded protein is CASRDGQMNTEAFF.

This clone turned up a few times. The chain is built from TRBV5-6 and TRBJ1-3; D is unresolved. The V gene's germline CDR1 is SGHDT and CDR2 YYEEEE. The V end was cut by 9 bases, the J end by 0 bases, with 13 bases between. There are 14 residues in the CDR3. In DNA form, the CDR3 reads TGTGCCAACGTACAGTACTCCTCTGGAAACACCATATATTTT. Residues: CANVQYSSGNTIYF.

The V and J genes are TRBV19 and TRBJ2-2; perhaps TRBD1 as D (6 bases). Per the germline V gene, CDR1 is LNHDA and CDR2 is SQIVND (reference sequence). The germline V and J ends were trimmed by 3 bases and 6 bases, with 11 bases remaining between them. This CDR3 contains 14 residues. CDR3 sequence reads: CASSMAQGSGELFF. The CDR3 DNA reads TGTGCCAGTAGTATGGCTCAGGGGTCCGGGGAGCTGTTTTTT.

The chain uses TRBV4-1 and TRBJ1-6, with 10 bases fitting TRBD1. V gave up 0 bases and J gave up 6 bases; unmatched junction bases: 8. This CDR3 comprises 18 residues. Germline V gene data show CDR1 as MGHRA and CDR2 as YSYEKL. The CDR3 DNA follows: TGCGCCAGCAGCCAAGAAGGGGGGGACAGGGGTTCTAATTCACCCCTCCACTTT. Translating it yields CASSQEGGDRGSNSPLHF.

This sequence joins TRBV19 and TRBJ2-7; tentatively, D is TRBD1 (6 bases). This CDR3 comprises 13 residues. V gave up 1 base and J gave up 5 bases, with 9 bases separating them. The germline CDR1 and CDR2 sequences are LNHDA and SQIVND (reference sequence). The CDR3 bases are TGTGCCAGTAGTATAGCTGAGGGGGACGAGCAGTACTTC. Protein product: CASSIAEGDEQYF.

This chain connects TRBV20-1 to TRBJ1-1; D might be TRBD1 (5 bases). CDR1 DFQATT and CDR2 SNEGSKA come from the germline V gene (reference sequence). Trimming took 3 bases from V and 5 from J, leaving 10 bases between them. The CDR3 extends over 12 amino acids. CDR3 DNA: TGCAGTGCTAGTGGGGCAAGGACTGAAGCTTTCTTT. Translation: CSASGARTEAFF.

The chain couples TRBV2 to TRBJ1-1; the match to TRBD1 covers 8 bases. V dropped 6 bases and J dropped 4; count of bases not matched to a gene: 7. This CDR3 contains 14 residues. Germline CDR1 reads SNHLY; CDR2 reads FYNNEI. The CDR3 loop reads CASSSQGAVTEAFF. The DNA for the CDR3 is TGTGCCAGCAGCAGCCAGGGGGCAGTCACTGAAGCTTTCTTT. The variable domain in full, completed from reference TRBV2 and TRBJ1-1, reads EPEVTQTPSHQVTQMGQEVILRCVPISNHLYFYWYRQILGQKVEFLVSFYNNEISEKSEIFDDQFSVERPDGSNFTLKIRSTKLEDSAMYFCASSSQGAVTEAFFGQGTRLTVV.

The genes are TRBV11-1 and TRBJ1-4; no definite D call. V gave up 5 bases and J gave up 3 bases, with 7 bases separating them. The CDR3 extends over 13 amino acids. Per germline, CDR1 SGHAT and CDR2 FQDESV (reference sequence). The CDR3 DNA reads TGTGCCAGCAGCAGGCCTCCTAATGAAAAACTGTTTTTT. It yields the protein CASSRPPNEKLFF.

This sequence joins TRBV9 and TRBJ2-3; 10 nucleotides line up with TRBD1. The CDR3 loop spans 17 amino acids. Trimming removed 0 bases from V and 2 bases from J; junction bases left unmatched: 6. Germline V gene data show CDR1 as SGDLS and CDR2 as YYNGEE. Here the CDR3 DNA reads TGTGCCAGCAGCGTAGCCCTGACAGGGGGCTCCACAGATACGCAGTATTTT. It translates to CASSVALTGGSTDTQYF.

The chain has TRBV5-4 and TRBJ2-1; no clear D. This CDR3 region has 13 residues. V was trimmed by 0 bases and J by 7 bases, leaving 8 bases between them. The germline V gene has CDR1 SGHNT and CDR2 YYREEE (reference sequence). The CDR3 reads CASSLEIPNEQFF. CDR3 coding DNA: TGTGCCAGCAGCTTGGAGATCCCTAATGAGCAGTTCTTC.

The chain has TRBV7-9 and TRBJ2-2; no clear D. The CDR3 covers 14 residues. Germline values: CDR1 SEHNR, CDR2 FQNEAQ (reference sequence). V dropped 4 bases and J dropped 2 bases, with 8 bases sitting between them. DNA of the CDR3: TGTGCCAGCAGCTCCTCCCTAAACACCGGGGAGCTGTTTTTT. Its translation is CASSSSLNTGELFF.

This chain connects TRBV29-1 to TRBJ2-3; TRBD1 agrees at 8 bases. J was trimmed by 3 bases and V by 4 bases; bases with no gene match: 6. The CDR3 is 14 residues long. Germline V gene data show CDR1 as SQVTM and CDR2 as ANQGSEA. CDR3 amino acids: CSVAYRQGTDTQYF. For the CDR3, the DNA is TGCAGCGTTGCTTATCGACAGGGGACAGATACGCAGTATTTT.

The table lists this clone with a few counts. The CDR3 DNA follows: TGTGCCAGCAATAGGGACGCTAATGGCTACACCTTC. Translating gives CASNRDANGYTF. V usage is TRBV12-3 or TRBV12-4 and J usage is TRBJ1-2; weak D call: TRBD1 (5 bases). Trimming took off 7 bases at V and 6 bases at J, with 12 bases between the two ends. The CDR3 sequence is 12 residues long.

The chain combines TRBV24-1 with TRBJ2-3; 7 bases align to TRBD2. Germline V gene sequence: CDR1 KGHDR, CDR2 SFDVKD. This CDR3 is 16 amino acids long. V shed 8 bases, J shed 1 base, and the junction held 11 bases outside the gene matches. CDR3 protein: CATIHFGAGGTDTQYF. The DNA of the CDR3 is TGTGCCACCATCCACTTTGGGGCGGGAGGCACAGATACGCAGTATTTT.

The rearrangement joins TRBV19 to TRBJ1-5; tentatively, D is TRBD1 (6 bases). CDR1 is LNHDA and CDR2 is SQIVND in the germline V gene (reference sequence). Trimming removed 0 bases at V and 1 base at J, with 13 bases between. This CDR3 contains 17 residues. The CDR3, as DNA: TGTGCCAGTAGTATAGATACAGCAGGGGCCAGCAATCAGCCCCAGCATTTT. It yields the protein CASSIDTAGASNQPQHF.

This sequence joins TRBV14 and TRBJ2-6; D unresolved. The CDR3 sequence is 15 residues long. Germline V gene lookup returns CDR1 SGHDN and CDR2 FVKESK. The V end was cut by 4 bases, the J end by 0 bases, with 7 bases between. This CDR3 is CASSPWNSGANVLTF. The CDR3 DNA sequence: TGTGCCAGCAGCCCTTGGAACTCTGGGGCCAACGTCCTGACTTTC.

This CDR3 reads CASRLTGTGTGSGANVLTF. CDR3 sequence (DNA): TGTGCCAGTAGGCTGACCGGGACAGGGACTGGGTCTGGGGCCAACGTCCTGACTTTC. The chain has TRBV19 and TRBJ2-6; 9 bases map to TRBD1. The CDR3 runs to 19 residues. CDR1 is LNHDA, CDR2 SQIVND, per germline (reference sequence). V was clipped by 6 bases and J by 1 base; unmatched bases: 13.

This chain connects TRBV28 to TRBJ1-1; D is undetermined. There are 13 residues in the CDR3. Germline V CDR1 and CDR2: MDHEN, SYDVKM. Trimming removed 8 bases from V and 1 base from J, with 11 bases in between. The CDR3 sequence: CASLQPGNTEAFF. The CDR3 DNA sequence: TGTGCCAGCCTACAGCCAGGGAACACTGAAGCTTTCTTT.

This sequence joins TRBV19 and TRBJ1-3; D gene unclear. The CDR3 covers 16 residues. Germline V lookup: CDR1 LNHDA, CDR2 SQIVND (reference sequence). The germline V and J ends were trimmed by 3 bases and 0 bases, with 12 bases remaining between them. CDR3 sequence (DNA): TGTGCCAGTAGTATTTCTCTAGACATCTCTGGAAACACCATATATTTT. It specifies CASSISLDISGNTIYF.

This chain connects TRBV7-2 to TRBJ2-1; D is unclear. Deletions cut 7 bases from V and 7 bases from J, with 17 bases between. Germline V gene sequence: CDR1 SGHTA, CDR2 FQGNSA. The CDR3 sequence is 14 residues long. CDR3: CASTQTPKENEQFF. The DNA for the CDR3 is TGTGCCAGCACCCAAACCCCCAAGGAGAATGAGCAGTTCTTC.

The sample holds a few counts of this clone. The J gene is TRBJ2-7, the V gene TRBV6-5, with 7 bases matching TRBD1. From germline, CDR1 is MNHEY and CDR2 SVGAGI. The CDR3 length is 15 residues. Trimming at V came to 6 bases and at J to 0 bases, leaving 8 bases not matched to a gene. The CDR3: CASRGRQGSSYEQYF. The CDR3 bases are TGTGCCAGCAGGGGAAGACAGGGCAGCTCCTACGAGCAGTACTTC.

The chain combines TRBV12-3 or TRBV12-4 with TRBJ2-7; TRBD1 aligns across 8 bases. The junction had 4 bases not matched to a gene; V was cut back by 5 bases and J by 4 bases. This CDR3 region has 13 residues. The CDR3 loop is CASSRNRGYEQYF. Here the CDR3 DNA reads TGTGCCAGCAGTCGGAACAGGGGGTACGAGCAGTACTTC.

The V call is TRBV5-5, the J call TRBJ1-5, with a weak D call TRBD1 (5 bases). The CDR3 is 14 amino acids. V dropped 0 bases and J dropped 6 bases, with 10 bases sitting between them. Germline V gene data show CDR1 as SGHKS and CDR2 as YYEKEE (reference sequence). Here the CDR3 reads CASSLGQGVQPQHF. The CDR3 DNA reads TGTGCCAGCAGCTTGGGGCAGGGAGTTCAGCCCCAGCATTTT.

The rearrangement joins TRBV12-3 or TRBV12-4 to TRBJ2-3; no clear D gene. V was shortened by 7 bases and J by 6 bases, with 11 bases between the two germline ends. CDR3 length: 12 amino acids. CDR3 DNA sequence: TGTGCCAGCACCTCGAGGACCGATACGCAGTATTTT. Amino acids: CASTSRTDTQYF.

The chain has TRBV28 and TRBJ1-2, with 7 bases identical to TRBD1. The V gene's germline CDR1 is MDHEN and CDR2 SYDVKM. V dropped 8 bases and J dropped 7; count of bases not matched to a gene: 7. The CDR3 is 12 residues long. The CDR3 nucleotides read TGTGCCAGCCACAGGGGAGGGGGTGGCTACACCTTC. Translated, it gives CASHRGGGGYTF.